This paragraph reports one T cell receptor (beta chain). Its antigen remains undetermined. Qualities for individual bases were not recorded, and no much larger clone is one base off. The donors belonged to the validation cohort of 120 subjects, which was separate from the approximately 660-subject first cohort. This record belongs to a study of cytomegalovirus exposure and HLA in healthy donors (dated 2017 in TCRdb). Regarding the study in general: According to a later analysis, one platform produced both the roughly 110 validation repertoires and the 550 to 800 repertoires of the first cohort. The study combined high-throughput TCR immunosequencing, statistical association of individual TCRs with disease status, and machine learning to predict cytomegalovirus infection status. In addition to the first cohort of around 670 subjects, a separate validation cohort of 120 different subjects was used. The aim of the study was to test whether cataloging public T cell receptors could identify signatures of past pathogen exposure.

Overall study outcomes, separate from this receptor: According to the authors, the approach could potentially be generalized to other disease states and immunological phenotypes. Of the cluster scores, about 94% were above 0 in a later analysis, which found that TCRs clustered in the first cohort also tended to co-occur in the 90 to 150 validation repertoires. Most TCR sequences were seen in very few donors, while some public TCRs were found in many individuals. A later analysis had no HLA typing for the validation cohort, so co-occurrence there was scored across all 110 or so repertoires. A total of 150 to 200 TCR beta chains were listed by the study as associated with cytomegalovirus. The classifier was reported to diagnose cytomegalovirus status with high specificity and sensitivity in both the original and validation cohorts. In vitro tests confirmed that a few of the cytomegalovirus-associated TCR beta chains recognize cytomegalovirus antigens.

CDR1 and CDR2, per the germline V gene, are SNHLY and FYNNEI. V has 2 bases trimmed and J has 6 bases trimmed; junction bases matching no gene number 12. The CDR3 runs 17 amino acids, cysteine and phenylalanine included. The CDR3 DNA has 51 bases and is translated from base 1. Library preparation was by the immunoSEQ multiplex PCR assay. Concerning the study's data processing: A statistical classification framework was built to diagnose cytomegalovirus status from the catalog of TCR beta chain sequences. Held by TCRdb, this immuneACCESS table contains in-frame sequences only and omits some clones. Under half of the omission traces to an unresolved V gene where checked; the cause of the rest is unknown. The DNA gave D and trimming, while V, J and clone size come from that table. This sample lists under 200,000 clones; approximately 89% were detected once. About 9.3% of the sample comes from the top ten.

The clonotype originates from a woman between 18 and 30 years old in good health and CMV-seropositive. The rearranged segments are TRBV2 and TRBJ2-3; TRBD2 aligns with 9 central bases. The specimen sequenced was PBMCs. The DNA sequence is given as TGTGCCAGCAGTGAATTAGCGGCGGGAGGGCCAAGGGATACGCAGTATTTT. Its protein product is CASSELAAGGPRDTQYF. Reference TRBV2 and TRBJ2-3 genes cover what lies past the CDR3, so the full variable domain is EPEVTQTPSHQVTQMGQEVILRCVPISNHLYFYWYRQILGQKVEFLVSFYNNEISEKSEIFDDQFSVERPDGSNFTLKIRSTKLEDSAMYFCASSELAAGGPRDTQYFGPGTRLTVL.